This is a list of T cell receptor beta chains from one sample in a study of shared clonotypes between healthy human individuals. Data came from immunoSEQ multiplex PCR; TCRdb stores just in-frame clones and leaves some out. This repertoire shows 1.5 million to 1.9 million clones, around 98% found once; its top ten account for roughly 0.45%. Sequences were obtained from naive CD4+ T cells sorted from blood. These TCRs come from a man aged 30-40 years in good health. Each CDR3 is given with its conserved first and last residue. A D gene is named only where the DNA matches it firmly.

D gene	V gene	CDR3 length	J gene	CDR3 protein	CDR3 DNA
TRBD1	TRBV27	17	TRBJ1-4	CASSSILQGALREKLFF	TGTGCCAGCAGTTCTATACTACAGGGGGCGCTAAGGGAAAAACTGTTTTTT
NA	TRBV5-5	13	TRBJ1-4	CASRAGPNEKLFF	TGTGCCAGCAGGGCAGGCCCTAATGAAAAACTGTTTTTT
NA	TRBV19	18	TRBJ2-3	CASSDPTRTLRGTDTQYF	TGTGCCAGTAGTGACCCTACCCGGACGCTGAGAGGGACAGATACGCAGTATTTT
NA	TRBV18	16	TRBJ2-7	CASSPSAGASSYEQYF	TGTGCCAGCTCACCCAGCGCGGGGGCAAGCTCCTACGAGCAGTACTTC
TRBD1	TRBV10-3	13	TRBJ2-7	CAISGQGEYEQYF	TGTGCCATCAGTGGCCAGGGGGAGTACGAGCAGTACTTC
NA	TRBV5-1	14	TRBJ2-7	CASSLVQSSYEQYF	TGCGCCAGCAGCTTGGTACAGTCCTCCTACGAGCAGTACTTC
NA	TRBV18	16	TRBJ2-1	CASSLLSQGLDNEQFF	TGTGCCAGCTCACTTCTTTCTCAGGGGTTGGACAATGAGCAGTTCTTC
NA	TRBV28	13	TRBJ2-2	CASSLHMSGELFF	TGTGCCAGCAGCCTACATATGAGTGGGGAGCTGTTTTTT
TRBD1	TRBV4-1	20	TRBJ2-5	CASSQSPRVQGASMLETQYF	TGCGCCAGCAGCCAAAGCCCCAGGGTGCAGGGGGCTTCCATGCTAGAGACCCAGTACTTC
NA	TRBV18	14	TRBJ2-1	CASSRRDTYNEQFF	TGTGCCAGCTCACGCCGGGACACATACAATGAGCAGTTCTTC